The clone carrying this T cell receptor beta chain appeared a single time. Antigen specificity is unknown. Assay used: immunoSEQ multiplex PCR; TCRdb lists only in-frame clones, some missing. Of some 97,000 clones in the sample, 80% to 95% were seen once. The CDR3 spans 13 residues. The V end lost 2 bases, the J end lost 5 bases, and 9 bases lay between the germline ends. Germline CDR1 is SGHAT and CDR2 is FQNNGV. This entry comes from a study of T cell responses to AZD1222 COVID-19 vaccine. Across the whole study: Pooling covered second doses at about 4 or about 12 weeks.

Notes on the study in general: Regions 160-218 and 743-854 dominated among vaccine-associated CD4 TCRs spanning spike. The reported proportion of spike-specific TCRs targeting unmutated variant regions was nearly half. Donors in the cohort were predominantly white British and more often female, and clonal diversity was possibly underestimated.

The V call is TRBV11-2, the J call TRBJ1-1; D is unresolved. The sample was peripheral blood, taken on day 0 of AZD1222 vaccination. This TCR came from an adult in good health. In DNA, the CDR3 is TGTGCCAGCAGCTTACCCGTAAATACTGAAGCTTTCTTT. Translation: CASSLPVNTEAFF. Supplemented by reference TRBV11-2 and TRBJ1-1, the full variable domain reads EAGVAQSPRYKIIEKRQSVAFWCNPISGHATLYWYQQILGQGPKLLIQFQNNGVVDDSQLPKDRFSAERLKGVDSTLKIQPAKLEDSAVYLCASSLPVNTEAFFGQGTRLTVV.